This T cell receptor (beta chain) was sequenced for a study of tumor-infiltrating lymphocytes in primary liver carcinoma. Study outcomes and limitations: Tumor-adjacent and tumor-blood pairs shared a smaller degree of overlap than tumor region pairs.

Total RNA and DNA came together from approximately 20-30 mg of bulk tissue without cell sorting. Patients had primary liver carcinoma treated by surgical resection. Patients carried chronic HBV infection without prior treatment. This clonotype was observed many times. The antigen is undetermined. Using a constant-region primer together with ProtoScript II reverse transcriptase, TCR beta cDNA was made from about 500 ng of total RNA. Three nested multiplex PCR rounds of slightly modified ARM-PCR generated TCR beta libraries. Primers for the first two PCR rounds were TRBV1-TRBV30 forward primers and a C-beta reverse primer (roughly 10 cycles per round). TCRdb re-called the multiplex PCR reads through MiXCR, storing one row per CDR3 protein. The sample consists of tens of thousands of distinct CDR3 sequences, around 64% of them appearing once. Germline V gene sequence: CDR1 GTSNPN, CDR2 SVGIG (reference sequence). The CDR3 consists of 13 residues. V lost 3 bases, J lost 10 bases, and 16 bases lay in between.

Sequencing input: liver tumor tissue from sampling region 5. The subset is: tumor region T5, tumor centre. The V and J genes are TRBV30 and TRBJ2-1, with D maybe TRBD1 (5 bases). The sequence was collected from a man between 40 and 49 years old with primary liver carcinoma and hepatitis B virus infection. The CDR3 sequence: CAWRSPLPGEQFF. The CDR3 DNA sequence: TGTGCCTGGAGAAGTCCCCTACCAGGGGAGCAGTTCTTC.